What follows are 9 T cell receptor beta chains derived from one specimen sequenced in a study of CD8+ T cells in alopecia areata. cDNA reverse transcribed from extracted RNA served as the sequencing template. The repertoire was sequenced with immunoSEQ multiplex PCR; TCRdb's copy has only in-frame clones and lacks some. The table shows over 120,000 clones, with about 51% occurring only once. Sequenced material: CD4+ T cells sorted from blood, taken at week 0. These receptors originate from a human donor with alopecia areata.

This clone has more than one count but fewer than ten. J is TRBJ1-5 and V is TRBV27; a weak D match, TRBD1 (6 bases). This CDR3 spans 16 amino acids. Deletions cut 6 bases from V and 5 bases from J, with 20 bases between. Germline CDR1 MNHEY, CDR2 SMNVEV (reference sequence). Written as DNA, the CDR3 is TGTGCCAGCAGATGGACAGATCCCCGGGAATATCAGCCCCAGCATTTT. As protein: CASRWTDPREYQPQHF.

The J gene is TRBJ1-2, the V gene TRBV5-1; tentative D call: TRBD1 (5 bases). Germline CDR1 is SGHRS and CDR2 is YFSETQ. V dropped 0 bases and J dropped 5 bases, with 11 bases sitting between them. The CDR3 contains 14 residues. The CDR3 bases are TGCGCCAGCAGCTTGGAGGGGCAGCTTTATGGCTACACCTTC. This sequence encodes CASSLEGQLYGYTF.

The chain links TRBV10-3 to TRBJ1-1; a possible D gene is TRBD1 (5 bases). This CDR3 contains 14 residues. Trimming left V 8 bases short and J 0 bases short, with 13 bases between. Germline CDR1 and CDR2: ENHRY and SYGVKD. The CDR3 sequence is CAIADREMNTEAFF. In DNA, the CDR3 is TGTGCCATCGCAGACAGAGAAATGAACACTGAAGCTTTCTTT.

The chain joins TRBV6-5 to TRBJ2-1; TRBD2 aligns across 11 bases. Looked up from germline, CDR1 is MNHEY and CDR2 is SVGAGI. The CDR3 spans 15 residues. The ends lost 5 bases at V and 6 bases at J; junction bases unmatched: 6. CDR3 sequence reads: CASSTRLAGLNEQFF. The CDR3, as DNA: TGTGCCAGCAGTACCCGACTAGCGGGGCTCAATGAGCAGTTCTTC.

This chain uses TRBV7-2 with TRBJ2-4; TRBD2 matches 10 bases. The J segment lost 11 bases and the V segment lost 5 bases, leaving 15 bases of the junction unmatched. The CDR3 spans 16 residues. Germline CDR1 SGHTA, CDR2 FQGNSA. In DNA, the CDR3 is TGTGCCAGCAGCCTCCAAGTCGGGCTAGCGGGAGAGCTTCAGTACTTC. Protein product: CASSLQVGLAGELQYF.

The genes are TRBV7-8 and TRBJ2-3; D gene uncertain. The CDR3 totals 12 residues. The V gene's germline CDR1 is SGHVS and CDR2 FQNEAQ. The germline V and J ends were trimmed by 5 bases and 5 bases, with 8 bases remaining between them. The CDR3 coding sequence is TGTGCCAGCAGCCGGAGTGGAGATACGCAGTATTTT. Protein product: CASSRSGDTQYF.

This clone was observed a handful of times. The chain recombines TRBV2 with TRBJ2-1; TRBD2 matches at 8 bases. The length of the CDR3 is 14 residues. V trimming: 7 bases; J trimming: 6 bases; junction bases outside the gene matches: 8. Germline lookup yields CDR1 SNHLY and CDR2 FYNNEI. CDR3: CASTEREPPNEQFF. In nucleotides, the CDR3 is TGTGCCAGCACCGAGCGGGAGCCCCCCAATGAGCAGTTCTTC.

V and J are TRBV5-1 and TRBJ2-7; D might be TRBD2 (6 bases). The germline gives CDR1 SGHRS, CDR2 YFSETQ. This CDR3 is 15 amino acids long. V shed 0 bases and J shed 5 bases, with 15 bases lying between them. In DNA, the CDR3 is TGCGCCAGCAGCTTGGGGGCGGGGAGTTCCCACGAGCAGTACTTC. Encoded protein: CASSLGAGSSHEQYF.

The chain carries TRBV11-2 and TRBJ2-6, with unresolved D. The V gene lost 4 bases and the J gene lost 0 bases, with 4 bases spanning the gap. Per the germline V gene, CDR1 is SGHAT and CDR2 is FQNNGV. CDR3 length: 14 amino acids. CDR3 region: CASSWGSGANVLTF. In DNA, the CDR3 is TGTGCCAGCAGCTGGGGCTCTGGGGCCAACGTCCTGACTTTC.